This T cell receptor beta chain emerged from a study of early T cells in non-severe SARS-CoV-2 infection. In the study overall: With bulk RNA from unsorted whole blood as input, sequencing yielded unpaired chains. Study-wide findings and caveats: Lookups in VDJdb leaned toward anti-spike CD8 responses and missed private and CD4 specificities.

Of note for this clonotype: The antigen is unknown.

Unique molecular identifiers were affixed to single, distinct cDNA molecules. In TCRdb, the 5' RACE reads were re-called with MiXCR into one record per CDR3 protein. The repertoire holds about 44,000 distinct CDR3 sequences, with about 23% as singletons. V was pared by 1 base and J by 2 bases, with 8 bases between. The CDR3 consists of 14 residues. Germline CDR1 SGHTA, CDR2 FQGNSA. This clonotype originated in an adult who was a healthcare worker with PCR-confirmed SARS-CoV-2 infection or an uninfected control (not recorded which). Sample: whole blood, taken at baseline. The chain combines TRBV7-2 with TRBJ2-5; the D is unclear. The CDR3 reads CASSLVPRQETQYF. CDR3 DNA: TGTGCCAGCAGCTTAGTCCCCAGACAAGAGACCCAGTACTTC.